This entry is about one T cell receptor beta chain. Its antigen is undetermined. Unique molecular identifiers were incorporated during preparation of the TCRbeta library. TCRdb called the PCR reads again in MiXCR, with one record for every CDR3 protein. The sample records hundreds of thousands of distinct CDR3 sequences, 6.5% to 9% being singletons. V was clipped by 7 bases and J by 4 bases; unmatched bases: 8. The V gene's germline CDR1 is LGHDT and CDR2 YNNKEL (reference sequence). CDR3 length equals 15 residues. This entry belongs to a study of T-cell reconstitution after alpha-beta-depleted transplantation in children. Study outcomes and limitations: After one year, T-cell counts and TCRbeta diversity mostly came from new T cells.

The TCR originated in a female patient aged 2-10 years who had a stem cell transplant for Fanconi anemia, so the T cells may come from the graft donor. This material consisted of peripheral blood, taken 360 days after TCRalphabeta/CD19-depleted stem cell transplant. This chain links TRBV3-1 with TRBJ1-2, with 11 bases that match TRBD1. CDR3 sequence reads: CASTTSGQGAYGYTF. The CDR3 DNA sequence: TGTGCCAGCACCACATCCGGACAGGGGGCCTATGGCTACACCTTC. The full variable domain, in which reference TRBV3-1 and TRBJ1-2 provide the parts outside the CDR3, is DTAVSQTPKYLVTQMGNDKSIKCEQNLGHDTMYWYKQDSKKFLKIMFSYNNKELIINETVPNRFSPKSPDKAHLNLHINSLELGDSAVYFCASTTSGQGAYGYTFGSGTRLTVV.